Following are 8 T cell receptor beta chains from one sample sequenced in a study of human versus mouse CDR3 diversity and MHC coevolution. TCRdb's copy holds only in-frame clones and misses some; the assay was immunoSEQ multiplex PCR. Here the sample spans around 74,000 clones, around 93% being singletons. Sequencing was carried out using naive CD4+ T cells from blood. Sample subset: CD45RO-negative CD62L-positive naive CD4 T cells. The receptors derive from a person between 25 and 75 years old in good health.

This chain links TRBV28 with TRBJ1-4, with a possible D match to TRBD1 (5 bases). CDR3 length equals 14 residues. V was cut by 4 bases and J by 0 bases, with 6 bases left in between. In germline, CDR1 is MDHEN, CDR2 SYDVKM. The CDR3 reads CASSSGTTNEKLFF. The CDR3 nucleotides read TGTGCCAGCAGTTCAGGGACAACTAATGAAAAACTGTTTTTT.

J is TRBJ1-2 and V is TRBV7-9, with TRBD1 matching 8 bases. J lost 4 bases, V lost 5 bases, and 12 bases had no gene match. This CDR3 spans 16 amino acids. Germline CDR1 SEHNR, CDR2 FQNEAQ (reference sequence). The CDR3 is CASSARPGTGAYGYTF. The DNA for the CDR3 is TGTGCCAGCAGCGCCCGCCCCGGGACAGGAGCCTATGGCTACACCTTC.

This clone appeared once. The rearrangement links TRBV30 to TRBJ1-3; D unresolved. Germline-derived CDR1 and CDR2 are GTSNPN and SVGIG (reference sequence). There are 15 residues in the CDR3. The ends were cut back, 1 base at V and 2 bases at J, with 12 bases in the middle. This CDR3 reads CAWSGVRLAGNTIYF. CDR3 coding DNA: TGTGCCTGGAGTGGAGTTAGATTGGCTGGAAACACCATATATTTT. Full variable domain (missing parts from reference TRBV30 and TRBJ1-3): SQTIHQWPATLVQPVGSPLSLECTVEGTSNPNLYWYRQAAGRGLQLLFYSVGIGQISSEVPQNLSASRPQDRQFILSSKKLLLSDSGFYLCAWSGVRLAGNTIYFGEGSWLTVV.

The chain employs TRBV6-6 and TRBJ1-4; TRBD1 is a possible D gene (5 bases). The germline gives CDR1 MNHNY, CDR2 SVGAGI (reference sequence). Trimming removed 5 bases from V and 4 bases from J, with 11 bases in between. The CDR3 extends over 14 amino acids. CDR3 nucleotide sequence: TGTGCCAGCAGTACCGGGACTTTTAATGAAAAACTGTTTTTT. Residues: CASSTGTFNEKLFF.

The J gene is TRBJ1-1, the V gene TRBV30; a weak D match, TRBD1 (6 bases). The CDR3 sequence is 12 residues long. Germline lookup yields CDR1 GTSNPN and CDR2 SVGIG (reference sequence). The V end lost 5 bases, the J end lost 9 bases, and 16 bases lay between the germline ends. In nucleotides, the CDR3 is TGTGCCTGGGGTCGCCCAGGGGATCAAGCTTTCTTT. This translates into CAWGRPGDQAFF. Complete variable domain (other parts from reference TRBV30 and TRBJ1-1): SQTIHQWPATLVQPVGSPLSLECTVEGTSNPNLYWYRQAAGRGLQLLFYSVGIGQISSEVPQNLSASRPQDRQFILSSKKLLLSDSGFYLCAWGRPGDQAFFGQGTRLTVV.

The J gene is TRBJ1-6, the V gene TRBV7-8; tentative D call: TRBD1 (6 bases). V was pared by 5 bases and J by 8 bases, with 16 bases between. The germline V gene has CDR1 SGHVS and CDR2 FQNEAQ. The CDR3 covers 15 residues. CDR3 sequence (DNA): TGTGCCAGCAGCCGTACAGGGTCGAGTTATTCACCCCTCCACTTT. This gives the protein CASSRTGSSYSPLHF.

The CDR3 sequence is CAWKQGEVTEAFF. In DNA form, the CDR3 reads TGTGCCTGGAAACAGGGGGAGGTCACTGAAGCTTTCTTT. The chain recombines TRBV30 with TRBJ1-1; 8 bases are a match to TRBD1. Per germline, CDR1 GTSNPN and CDR2 SVGIG (reference sequence). The CDR3 length is 13 residues. V shed 4 bases and J 4 bases; nucleotides not matched to a gene: 5.

The chain recombines TRBV2 with TRBJ1-3; weak D call: TRBD1 (6 bases). The ends were cut back, 0 bases at V and 2 bases at J, with 11 bases in the middle. Germline CDR1 reads SNHLY; CDR2 reads FYNNEI. The CDR3 extends over 16 amino acids. The CDR3 protein is CASSEALGGAGNTIYF. In DNA form, the CDR3 reads TGTGCCAGCAGTGAAGCGCTAGGGGGTGCTGGAAACACCATATATTTT.